This record concerns one T cell receptor beta chain sequence. What it recognizes is unknown. The CDR3 is made up of 14 amino acids. Germline CDR1 reads MDHEN; CDR2 reads SYDVKM. V lost 6 bases, J lost 3 bases, and 2 bases stayed unmatched. TCRdb keeps only in-frame clones here, not all; method: immunoSEQ multiplex PCR. The profile shows about 120,000 clones, about nine tenths of them singletons. This sample was included in a study of T cell responses to AZD1222 COVID-19 vaccine. Study-wide results and limits: Females made up more of the donors, who were largely white British, and clonal diversity may have come out too low. Spike-specific TCR breadth and depth rose after two AZD1222 doses.

The source is an adult in good health. The sample here was peripheral blood, taken on day 0 of AZD1222 vaccination. This chain uses TRBV28 with TRBJ1-5; 10 bases are shared with TRBD1. CDR3 sequence (DNA): TGTGCCAGCAGGGGGACAGGGGACAATCAGCCCCAGCATTTT. It encodes CASRGTGDNQPQHF.